This T cell receptor beta chain comes out of a study of shared clonotypes between healthy human individuals. The CDR3 contains 18 residues. The germline V gene encodes CDR1 SGHRS and CDR2 YFSETQ. The V and J ends lost 1 base and 4 bases, in that order; junction bases with no gene match: 16. Using immunoSEQ multiplex PCR, the repertoire was profiled, and TCRdb retains in-frame clones only, with some absent. The repertoire holds about 2.4 million clones, with 93% as singletons. The rearrangement joins TRBV5-1 to TRBJ2-7; 8 bases agree with TRBD1. The sequenced material came from naive CD4+ T cells from PBMCs. As to subset: CD45RA+ positively selected. This TCR derives from a man younger than 35 in good health. Some clones in this sample may be carry-over from other donors' samples. The chain's CDR3 is CASSLSPPSGQDYYEQYF. As DNA, the CDR3 is TGCGCCAGCAGCTTGAGCCCCCCATCGGGACAGGATTATTACGAGCAGTACTTC.